One sample yielded the 32 T cell receptor beta chains listed below, sequenced in a study of cytomegalovirus exposure and HLA in healthy donors. A multiplex PCR was run with 60 Vbeta primers and 13 Jbeta primers. Only in-frame clones appear in the TCRdb table, and some are missing; sequencing was by immunoSEQ multiplex PCR. The sample holds some 130,000 clones; around 83% are singletons and the top ten take over 0.95%. Sequences were obtained from PBMCs. The receptors were gathered from a girl between 2 and 10 years old in good health and CMV-seronegative.

The table lists this clone with a few counts. One junction end does not reproduce the germline sequence, and a read error may be involved. The genes are TRBV7-7 and TRBJ1-1; D is undetermined. Germline V gene sequence: CDR1 SSHAT, CDR2 FNYEAQ (reference sequence). The CDR3 spans 13 residues. CDR3 amino acids: CASSFQENTEAFF. CDR3 DNA: TGTGCTAGCAGCTTCCAGGAGAACACTGAAGCTTTCTTT.

The genes are TRBV2 and TRBJ2-2, with a possible D match to TRBD1 (6 bases). Per the germline V gene, CDR1 is SNHLY and CDR2 is FYNNEI. CDR3 length equals 14 residues. The V and J ends lost 7 bases and 7 bases respectively, with 16 bases between them. CDR3 residues: CASTGTLRDGELFF. In DNA form, the CDR3 reads TGTGCCAGCACCGGGACACTTAGGGACGGGGAGCTGTTTTTT.

The gene calls are TRBV29-1 and TRBJ2-5; TRBD2 matches at 9 bases. Germline V gene data show CDR1 as SQVTM and CDR2 as ANQGSEA. Trimming at V came to 0 bases and at J to 5 bases, leaving 10 bases not matched to a gene. The CDR3 loop spans 16 amino acids. The CDR3 sequence is CSVEDLAGKPGETQYF. Here the CDR3 DNA reads TGCAGCGTTGAAGACCTAGCGGGGAAGCCGGGGGAGACCCAGTACTTC.

This clone showed up just a few times. This chain uses TRBV6-1 with TRBJ2-6, with D perhaps matching TRBD2 (6 bases). CDR1 and CDR2 (germline): MNHNS, SASEGT. Trimming removed 4 bases from V and 1 base from J, with 8 bases in between. This CDR3 is built from 15 residues. CDR3 in amino acids: CASSGRGSGANVLTF. CDR3 sequence (DNA): TGTGCCAGCAGTGGTCGGGGGTCTGGGGCCAACGTCCTGACTTTC.

The rearrangement joins TRBV30 to TRBJ1-2; TRBD1 matches at 9 bases. The junction had 6 bases not matched to a gene; V was cut back by 3 bases and J by 4 bases. This CDR3 is built from 14 residues. Germline V CDR1 and CDR2: GTSNPN, SVGIG (reference sequence). This chain's CDR3 is CAWRETGGAYGYTF. Written as DNA, the CDR3 is TGTGCCTGGAGGGAGACAGGGGGAGCCTATGGCTACACCTTC.

The count of this clone is one. V gene TRBV10-3 combines with J gene TRBJ1-6, with D maybe TRBD1 (6 bases). Trimming cost V 3 bases and J 7 bases, with 22 bases left between them. There are 18 residues in the CDR3. The germline CDR1 and CDR2 sequences are ENHRY and SYGVKD. CDR3 in DNA: TGTGCCATCAGTGACCCGGACAGACCTCTAGCAGAAAATTCACCCCTCCACTTT. Encoded protein: CAISDPDRPLAENSPLHF.

The chain carries TRBV4-1 and TRBJ2-4; 16 nucleotides line up with TRBD2. The CDR3 has 21 amino acids. The germline V gene has CDR1 MGHRA and CDR2 YSYEKL. The ends lost 1 base at V and 1 base at J; junction bases unmatched: 10. The CDR3 here is CASSQVGGLAGGPGAKNIQYF. CDR3 nucleotide sequence: TGCGCCAGCAGCCAAGTCGGGGGACTAGCGGGAGGGCCCGGGGCCAAAAACATTCAGTACTTC.

V and J are TRBV19 and TRBJ1-1; TRBD1 might be the D (5 bases). Germline loops: CDR1 LNHDA, CDR2 SQIVND (reference sequence). The CDR3 covers 15 residues. V was shortened by 5 bases and J by 4 bases, with 17 bases between the two germline ends. CDR3 DNA sequence: TGTGCCAGTAGTGATACTCAACCAGGGATCACTGAAGCTTTCTTT. Encoded protein: CASSDTQPGITEAFF.

J is TRBJ2-4 and V is TRBV12-5; D gene uncertain. The CDR3 consists of 12 residues. The V end was cut by 6 bases, the J end by 8 bases, with 11 bases between. The germline CDR1 and CDR2 sequences are LGHNT and FRNRAP. The CDR3 DNA reads TGTGCTAGTGGCAAGCCCCTAGACATTCAGTACTTC. It translates to CASGKPLDIQYF.

The V call is TRBV5-1, the J call TRBJ1-1; 7 bases align to TRBD1. The CDR3 loop spans 17 amino acids. Trimming removed 3 bases from V and 4 bases from J; junction bases left unmatched: 15. In germline, CDR1 is SGHRS, CDR2 YFSETQ. In DNA form, the CDR3 reads TGCGCCAGCAGCTGGGGGATACAGGGGAGGAAGGGCACTGAAGCTTTCTTT. This sequence encodes CASSWGIQGRKGTEAFF. Filled out from reference TRBV5-1 and TRBJ1-1, the complete variable domain reads KAGVTQTPRYLIKTRGQQVTLSCSPISGHRSVSWYQQTPGQGLQFLFEYFSETQRNKGNFPGRFSGRQFSNSRSEMNVSTLELGDSALYLCASSWGIQGRKGTEAFFGQGTRLTVV.

The V and J genes are TRBV27 and TRBJ2-7; weak D call: TRBD2 (5 bases). Trimming left V 5 bases short and J 4 bases short, with 12 bases between. Germline CDR1 is MNHEY and CDR2 is SMNVEV (reference sequence). The CDR3 sequence is 13 residues long. The DNA for the CDR3 is TGTGCCAGCAGTGAGGGTTCAGTATACGAGCAGTACTTC. This encodes CASSEGSVYEQYF.

This chain uses TRBV5-1 with TRBJ1-3; tentative D call: TRBD1 (5 bases). The V gene's germline CDR1 is SGHRS and CDR2 YFSETQ. This CDR3 has 14 amino acids. Trimming shortened V by 4 bases and J by 4 bases, and 12 bases separated the two germline ends. CDR3: CASSRGAGGNTIYF. DNA of the CDR3: TGCGCCAGCAGCCGTGGGGCGGGAGGAAACACCATATATTTT.

The chain is built from TRBV21-1 and TRBJ2-7; the D call of TRBD1 is as the table states it, not checked on the DNA. TRBV21-1 has pseudogene status. CDR3 length: 16 amino acids. CDR3 DNA: TGTGCCAGCAGCAAAAGGGTCCCAGGGTCTTCCTACGAGCAGTACTTC. Its translation: CASSKRVPGSSYEQYF.

The chain recombines TRBV19 with TRBJ2-2; D is undetermined. The ends were cut back, 10 bases at V and 0 bases at J, with 18 bases in the middle. This CDR3 contains 16 residues. Germline CDR1 and CDR2: LNHDA and SQIVND (reference sequence). CDR3 nucleotide sequence: TGTGCCACCTCCAAATTCCCACAGACGAACACCGGGGAGCTGTTTTTT. Translation gives CATSKFPQTNTGELFF.

The gene calls are TRBV7-9 and TRBJ2-7; TRBD1 might be the D (5 bases). The CDR3 totals 15 residues. Germline CDR1 SEHNR, CDR2 FQNEAQ (reference sequence). V was shortened by 4 bases and J by 2 bases, with 15 bases between the two germline ends. CDR3 sequence (DNA): TGTGCCAGCAGCTCTACTAAACAGGTTACCTACGAGCAGTACTTC. This sequence encodes CASSSTKQVTYEQYF.

The rearrangement joins TRBV5-1 to TRBJ2-7, with TRBD2 matching over 11 bases. CDR1 is SGHRS, CDR2 YFSETQ, per germline. V was clipped by 9 bases and J by 3 bases; unmatched bases: 17. CDR3 length: 17 amino acids. CDR3 nucleotides: TGCGCCAACCCGGGGGGAGCATCGGGACTAGCGGACTACGAGCAGTACTTC. This gives the protein CANPGGASGLADYEQYF.

The chain uses TRBV30 and TRBJ2-7, with D perhaps matching TRBD2 (7 bases). Germline loops: CDR1 GTSNPN, CDR2 SVGIG (reference sequence). V gave up 4 bases and J gave up 0 bases, with 16 bases separating them. This CDR3 has 15 residues. The CDR3 spells CAWTPRGASSYEQYF. The CDR3 nucleotides read TGTGCCTGGACCCCTCGGGGGGCGAGCTCCTACGAGCAGTACTTC. Variable domain in full (rest from reference TRBV30 and TRBJ2-7): SQTIHQWPATLVQPVGSPLSLECTVEGTSNPNLYWYRQAAGRGLQLLFYSVGIGQISSEVPQNLSASRPQDRQFILSSKKLLLSDSGFYLCAWTPRGASSYEQYFGPGTRLTVT.

This chain uses TRBV11-2 with TRBJ1-1, with D hard to call. Germline V gene sequence: CDR1 SGHAT, CDR2 FQNNGV. CDR3 length: 15 amino acids. The V and J ends lost 0 bases and 4 bases respectively, with 12 bases between them. The DNA for the CDR3 is TGTGCCAGCAGCTTAGATCTTGGATCGGGCACTGAAGCTTTCTTT. It is translated as CASSLDLGSGTEAFF.

This clone was counted a few times. This chain joins TRBV27 and TRBJ2-1; 8 bases are shared with TRBD1. This CDR3 is built from 15 residues. CDR1 and CDR2 (germline): MNHEY, SMNVEV (reference sequence). V trimming: 4 bases; J trimming: 6 bases; junction bases outside the gene matches: 8. CDR3 protein: CASSSWQGASNEQFF. Here the CDR3 DNA reads TGTGCCAGCAGTTCTTGGCAGGGGGCTAGCAATGAGCAGTTCTTC.

The chain carries TRBV30 and TRBJ1-1, with 11 bases identical to TRBD1. J gave up 7 bases and V 7 bases, and 5 bases lay outside the gene matches. The CDR3 runs 12 residues. Germline CDR1 GTSNPN, CDR2 SVGIG (reference sequence). The CDR3 DNA reads TGTGCCTACGGACAGGGGGCTGGTGAAGCTTTCTTT. Translation: CAYGQGAGEAFF.

The gene calls are TRBV4-2 and TRBJ2-5; D possibly corresponds to TRBD1 (5 bases). The CDR3 sequence is 16 residues long. The V gene's germline CDR1 is LGHNA and CDR2 YNFKEQ. Trimming left V 0 bases short and J 5 bases short, with 16 bases between. The CDR3 DNA follows: TGTGCCAGCAGCCAAGATTTTCAGGGTTCTACGGAGACCCAGTACTTC. It is translated as CASSQDFQGSTETQYF.

The chain joins TRBV27 to TRBJ2-2; D remains ambiguous. Between the trimmed V and J ends, which lost 5 bases and 1 base, there was a span of 8 bases. Germline V gene lookup returns CDR1 MNHEY and CDR2 SMNVEV (reference sequence). The CDR3 contains 14 residues. The CDR3 coding sequence is TGTGCCAGCAGTAGACGACAGAACACCGGGGAGCTGTTTTTT. Amino acid sequence: CASSRRQNTGELFF.

The count of this clone is one. The chain links TRBV15 to TRBJ1-5; D unclear. Germline loops: CDR1 LNHNV, CDR2 YYDKDF (reference sequence). V was clipped by 3 bases and J by 3 bases, with 6 bases between them. This CDR3 comprises 13 residues. In DNA, the CDR3 is TGTGCCACCAGCAGGCTAGACAATCAGCCCCAGCATTTT. Amino acids: CATSRLDNQPQHF.

The chain carries TRBV6-5 and TRBJ1-1; D remains ambiguous. The length of the CDR3 is 12 residues. Looked up from germline, CDR1 is MNHEY and CDR2 is SVGAGI. The V gene lost 7 bases and the J gene lost 3 bases, with 9 bases spanning the gap. This CDR3 reads CASTGGYTEAFF. For the CDR3, the DNA is TGTGCCAGCACTGGAGGGTACACTGAAGCTTTCTTT.

The chain has TRBV7-2 and TRBJ1-2; D is perhaps TRBD1 (6 bases). V gave up 7 bases and J gave up 0 bases, with 15 bases separating them. Germline V gene sequence: CDR1 SGHTA, CDR2 FQGNSA. The CDR3 loop spans 15 amino acids. CDR3 in DNA: TGTGCCAGCACCCTGGACAGTAAAACTAACTATGGCTACACCTTC. It translates to CASTLDSKTNYGYTF.

The CDR3 reads CASSLATTGALYGYTF. The CDR3, as DNA: TGTGCCAGCAGCTTAGCGACCACAGGGGCGCTCTATGGCTACACCTTC. The V gene is TRBV7-8, the J gene TRBJ1-2; TRBD1 matches 7 bases. The CDR3 length is 16 residues. From germline, CDR1 is SGHVS and CDR2 FQNEAQ. V lost 0 bases to trimming and J lost 4 bases; unmatched junction nucleotides: 8.

The gene calls are TRBV11-1 and TRBJ2-1; TRBD1 agrees at 8 bases. V lost 3 bases to trimming and J lost 5 bases; unmatched junction nucleotides: 6. Looked up from germline, CDR1 is SGHAT and CDR2 is FQDESV (reference sequence). The CDR3 has 15 residues. CDR3 DNA: TGTGCCAGCAGCTTTCGGACAGGGACCGACAATGAGCAGTTCTTC. As protein: CASSFRTGTDNEQFF.

This clone was recorded once. This chain joins TRBV14 and TRBJ2-6; 10 positions match TRBD1. The germline gives CDR1 SGHDN, CDR2 FVKESK. Trimming at V came to 5 bases and at J to 0 bases, leaving 13 bases not matched to a gene. This CDR3 contains 20 residues. CDR3 sequence reads: CASSDRDRGLIFSGANVLTF. CDR3 nucleotide sequence: TGTGCCAGCAGCGACCGGGACAGGGGCCTCATATTCTCTGGGGCCAACGTCCTGACTTTC.

The chain recombines TRBV2 with TRBJ2-1; possible D gene TRBD1, 8 bases. In germline, CDR1 is SNHLY, CDR2 FYNNEI. Trimming removed 4 bases at V and 2 bases at J, with 15 bases between. The CDR3 runs to 16 residues. The CDR3 DNA is TGTGCCAGCAGTGGGGAAACAGGGGGGGCCTACAATGAGCAGTTCTTC. This gives the protein CASSGETGGAYNEQFF. The full variable domain, its missing parts supplied by reference TRBV2 and TRBJ2-1, is EPEVTQTPSHQVTQMGQEVILRCVPISNHLYFYWYRQILGQKVEFLVSFYNNEISEKSEIFDDQFSVERPDGSNFTLKIRSTKLEDSAMYFCASSGETGGAYNEQFFGPGTRLTVL.

V usage is TRBV28 and J usage is TRBJ1-5; possible D gene TRBD1, 5 bases. Germline assignment: CDR1 MDHEN and CDR2 SYDVKM. This CDR3 region has 14 residues. The V gene lost 7 bases and the J gene lost 5 bases, with 15 bases spanning the gap. CDR3 DNA: TGTGCCAGCAACCTGGTAAGGGGCGATCAGCCCCAGCATTTT. Amino acids: CASNLVRGDQPQHF.

CDR3 sequence (DNA): TGCGCCAGCAGGAGGGACAGGTATTACACTGAAGCTTTCTTT. Translated: CASRRDRYYTEAFF. V is TRBV4-1 and J is TRBJ1-1, with 8 bases fitting TRBD1. J gave up 3 bases and V 6 bases, and 6 bases lay outside the gene matches. This CDR3 is built from 14 residues. The germline V gene encodes CDR1 MGHRA and CDR2 YSYEKL.

The chain carries TRBV29-1 and TRBJ2-6; D remains unclear. The CDR3 is made up of 12 amino acids. V was trimmed by 4 bases and J by 3 bases, leaving 4 bases between them. The germline gives CDR1 SQVTM, CDR2 ANQGSEA. The CDR3: CSVGSGANVLTF. As DNA, the CDR3 is TGCAGCGTTGGGAGTGGGGCCAACGTCCTGACTTTC. The variable domain in full, completed from reference TRBV29-1 and TRBJ2-6, reads SAVISQKPSRDICQRGTSLTIQCQVDSQVTMMFWYRQQPGQSLTLIATANQGSEATYESGFVIDKFPISRPNLTFSTLTVSNMSPEDSSIYLCSVGSGANVLTFGAGSRLTVL.